Detailed here is one T cell receptor beta chain. Its specificity is not known. This record belongs to a study of OX40 agonist ivuxolimab in advanced cancers. The overall study: Patients received ivuxolimab, an intravenous treatment, every 2 weeks at 0.01 to 10 mg/kg. Averaging 60 years in age, with a range of roughly 20 to 80, the cohort was around 85% male. Study findings and constraints: In general, CD8+ T cells held more expanded clones than CD4+ did, on average.

Germline V gives CDR1 MNHNS, CDR2 SASEGT. V was clipped by 4 bases and J by 7 bases, with 8 bases between them. The length of the CDR3 is 12 residues. Data came from immunoSEQ multiplex PCR; TCRdb stores just in-frame clones and leaves some out. Counted here are fewer than 120,000 clones, 89% occurring once; the ten biggest clones make up 0.27%. The material sequenced was CD4+ or CD8+ T cells sorted from blood, taken in a trial of the OX40 agonist ivuxolimab. The clonotype was recovered from an adult with an advanced solid tumor such as melanoma, head and neck, liver or kidney cancer. The V and J genes are TRBV6-1 and TRBJ1-5; D remains unclear. CDR3 nucleotides: TGTGCCAGCAGTGGAAACGGGCAGCCCCAGCATTTT. This codes for CASSGNGQPQHF.